One and the same sample provided the 15 T cell receptor beta chains below, sequenced in a study of shared clonotypes between healthy human individuals (dated by TCRdb to 2020 to 2021). The library was produced with the immunoSEQ multiplex PCR assay. Imported from immuneACCESS, the table was reduced by TCRdb to in-frame sequences with V and J called. These copies leave out some clones; in studies compared against another copy, an unresolved V gene accounts for under half, and the cause of the remainder is not known. The sample has about 1,800,000 clones on record, about 95% of them singletons. 1% to 1.5% of the sample comes from the top ten. CD8 naive samples were obtained by positive selection for CCR7 among CD45RO-negative cells, yielding a CD45RA+CCR7+ population from which TemRA cells were excluded. The sample comprised naive CD8+ T cells sorted from blood. The meaning of the sample's cell subset or site label: CD45RA+CCR7+. The receptors shown here come from a man aged 18 to 29 in good health.

This clone appeared once. This chain connects TRBV25-1 to TRBJ2-3, with 15 bases identical to TRBD2. The CDR3 is 16 residues long. V lost 3 bases, J lost 5 bases, and 3 bases stayed unmatched. The germline CDR1 and CDR2 sequences are MGHDK and SYGVNS. CDR3 sequence (DNA): TGTGCCAGCAGTGACCGGACTAGCGGGGGGGTAGATACGCAGTATTTT. Its protein product is CASSDRTSGGVDTQYF.

The rearrangement uses TRBV28 and TRBJ2-5; no definite D call. The V gene lost 4 bases and the J gene lost 5 bases, with 11 bases spanning the gap. Germline CDR1 MDHEN, CDR2 SYDVKM. The CDR3 totals 13 residues. The DNA for the CDR3 is TGTGCCAGCAGTTCTCCTATGGACGAGACCCAGTACTTC. Its protein is CASSSPMDETQYF.

The chain carries TRBV5-6 and TRBJ1-1, with TRBD1 identical over 7 bases. Trimming at V came to 4 bases and at J to 1 base, leaving 7 bases not matched to a gene. This CDR3 contains 15 residues. The germline CDR1 and CDR2 sequences are SGHDT and YYEEEE. As DNA, the CDR3 is TGTGCCAGCAGCCCTGGGACAGATTCGAACACTGAAGCTTTCTTT. Its translation is CASSPGTDSNTEAFF.

This chain connects TRBV27 to TRBJ2-7; 9 nucleotides match TRBD2. The CDR3 sequence is 15 residues long. CDR1 and CDR2 from the germline V gene are MNHEY and SMNVEV (reference sequence). The trim removed 5 bases at V and 4 bases at J, leaving 9 bases unmatched. The CDR3 spells CASSPFAGGTYEQYF. The CDR3 nucleotides read TGTGCCAGCAGTCCCTTTGCGGGAGGGACGTACGAGCAGTACTTC.

This clone was observed a single time. The chain carries TRBV4-1 and TRBJ1-5; no firm D call. This CDR3 is 16 amino acids long. V was shortened by 0 bases and J by 5 bases, with 14 bases between the two germline ends. Germline CDR1 MGHRA, CDR2 YSYEKL. Here the CDR3 DNA reads TGCGCCAGCAGCCAAGATCGATGGCAGCCCCATCAGCCCCAGCATTTT. Its protein is CASSQDRWQPHQPQHF.

The chain links TRBV4-1 to TRBJ2-5, with 8 bases matching TRBD1. The CDR3 has 14 residues. J was trimmed by 4 bases and V by 2 bases; bases with no gene match: 3. Germline assignment: CDR1 MGHRA and CDR2 YSYEKL. CDR3 protein: CASSQQDRGETQYF. CDR3 nucleotides: TGCGCCAGCAGCCAACAAGACAGGGGAGAGACCCAGTACTTC.

Note on this clone: This CDR3 is also generated by other DNA sequences in the sample. The chain uses TRBV13 and TRBJ2-7; no clear D gene. There are 13 residues in the CDR3. The germline V gene encodes CDR1 PRHDT and CDR2 FYEKMQ (reference sequence). With 5 bases removed from V and 1 base from J, the gap between germline ends came to 9 bases. In DNA, the CDR3 is TGTGCCAGCAGCCCCACCAATTCCTACGAGCAGTACTTC. Translating it yields CASSPTNSYEQYF.

This chain connects TRBV5-8 to TRBJ2-7, with D perhaps TRBD2 (7 bases). CDR3 size: 16 residues. Germline assignment: CDR1 SGHTS and CDR2 YDEGEE. Trimming pared 1 base from V and 1 base from J, leaving 15 bases between. The CDR3 sequence: CASSLWEGTPSYEQYF. As DNA, the CDR3 is TGTGCCAGCAGCTTGTGGGAGGGGACACCTTCCTACGAGCAGTACTTC.

DNA of the CDR3: TGTGCCAGCAGCTTGTCTCAAAGCTACGAGCAGTACTTC. Translated, it gives CASSLSQSYEQYF. J is TRBJ2-7 and V is TRBV7-2; D unresolved. Trimming cost V 3 bases and J 3 bases, with 9 bases left between them. Germline CDR1 SGHTA, CDR2 FQGNSA. The CDR3 loop spans 13 amino acids.

The gene calls are TRBV7-2 and TRBJ1-2; D gene uncertain. V was pared by 1 base and J by 5 bases, with 17 bases between. Germline assignment: CDR1 SGHTA and CDR2 FQGNSA. CDR3 size: 16 residues. The DNA for the CDR3 is TGTGCCAGCAGCTTAGTTTTGGGTGCCGGGGAGTATGGCTACACCTTC. It codes for CASSLVLGAGEYGYTF.

This clone occurred once. The V call is TRBV27, the J call TRBJ2-1, with 10 bases identical to TRBD1. The CDR3 loop spans 18 amino acids. V was clipped by 2 bases and J by 8 bases; unmatched bases: 15. Germline assignment: CDR1 MNHEY and CDR2 SMNVEV (reference sequence). The CDR3 bases are TGTGCCAGCAGTTTACCACGGACAGGGGGAGTTGTAAGGGATGAGCAGTTCTTC. Its translation: CASSLPRTGGVVRDEQFF.

The V and J genes are TRBV9 and TRBJ2-7; D remains ambiguous. CDR1 and CDR2 (germline): SGDLS, YYNGEE. The CDR3 consists of 14 residues. V gave up 0 bases and J gave up 1 base, with 8 bases separating them. CDR3 sequence reads: CASSVDIASYEQYF. For the CDR3, the DNA is TGTGCCAGCAGCGTAGACATCGCTTCCTACGAGCAGTACTTC.

J is TRBJ2-3 and V is TRBV4-2; D gene ambiguous. The CDR3 is 16 residues long. Trimming pared 0 bases from V and 2 bases from J, leaving 12 bases between. Germline loops: CDR1 LGHNA, CDR2 YNFKEQ. CDR3 in DNA: TGTGCCAGCAGCCAAGACATGAACGGCTACACAGATACGCAGTATTTT. Its protein is CASSQDMNGYTDTQYF.

The rearrangement uses TRBV19 and TRBJ2-7; D is unresolved. CDR3 length equals 11 residues. Germline V CDR1 and CDR2: LNHDA, SQIVND (reference sequence). The ends were cut back, 7 bases at V and 3 bases at J, with 7 bases in the middle. CDR3 sequence reads: CASTDHYEQYF. The CDR3 nucleotides read TGTGCCAGTACTGACCACTACGAGCAGTACTTC.

V usage is TRBV15 and J usage is TRBJ1-2; possible D gene TRBD1, 5 bases. CDR1 is LNHNV, CDR2 YYDKDF, per germline (reference sequence). The CDR3 spans 15 residues. V was pared by 3 bases and J by 4 bases, with 15 bases between. CDR3 nucleotide sequence: TGTGCCACCAGCAGGGGGGGTTTATTGGGCTATGGCTACACCTTC. This codes for CATSRGGLLGYGYTF.